This T cell receptor (beta chain) stems from a study of TIL therapy for anti-PD-1-resistant metastatic lung cancer. Whole-study context: Tumors were harvested before any PD-1/PD-L1 blockade. Patients had a median age of 54 years (range roughly 38-85).

Study results and caveats: The cohort had more treatment-naive, never-smoker and oncogene-addicted patients than typical.

Details on this clone: Its antigen is still unknown.

Germline-derived CDR1 and CDR2 are PRHDT and FYEKMQ (reference sequence). CDR3 length: 15 residues. With 5 bases clipped from V and 3 bases from J, the junction kept 5 bases outside the gene matches. Sequencing used immunoSEQ v3. Some clones are missing from TCRdb's copy, which holds only in-frame ones; the method was immunoSEQ multiplex PCR. The sample yields 30,000 or so clones, 74% seen once. Time point indicated: pre-treatment sample, taken before nivolumab and TIL therapy. Adults with stage 4 NSCLC were enrolled in a phase I trial. J is TRBJ2-2 and V is TRBV13, with TRBD1 matching 8 bases. The sample here was blood, taken at baseline. The sequence was collected from a woman between 25 and 85 years old with non-small cell lung cancer. Written as DNA, the CDR3 is TGTGCCAGCAGCCCTGGACAGGGTTACACCGGGGAGCTGTTTTTT. Its translation: CASSPGQGYTGELFF.